The rows below give T cell receptor beta chains drawn from one sample of a study of hypomethylating agent response in myelodysplastic syndrome. The assay was immunoSEQ multiplex PCR, and TCRdb's table has in-frame clones only and misses some. The table has more than 1,500 clones, 86% seen once. The input for sequencing was bone marrow, taken before or after starting hypomethylating agent treatment for myelodysplastic syndrome (not recorded which). The receptors stem from a human donor with myelodysplastic syndrome. CDR3s include the opening cysteine and the closing phenylalanine or tryptophan. Only some rows state a clone size, as once, few, many or a class for expanded clones.

TRBJ2-5	once	TRBV6-6	CASGNWAGEKETQYF
TRBJ1-6	few	TRBV27	CASSKRDIYNSPLHF
TRBJ1-4	-	TRBV30	CAWSGRINEKLFF
TRBJ2-7	-	TRBV4-2	CASSADYTYEQYF
TRBJ2-3	-	TRBV29-1	CSVDGRGNTDTQYF
TRBJ1-5	-	TRBV6-1	CASSEAGAGNQPQHF
TRBJ1-2	-	TRBV27	CASSFRRGYGYTF
TRBJ2-4	-	TRBV5-6	CASSSKGGNIQYF
TRBJ2-1	-	TRBV7-2	CASSLGTGGREQFF
TRBJ2-3	once	TRBV4-1	CASSQEPGLATDTQYF
TRBJ1-2	few	TRBV7-9	CASSPRQFYGYTF
TRBJ2-1	-	TRBV2	CATLEPGNNEQFF
TRBJ2-1	-	TRBV11-1	CASSLAGLAGFNEQFF
TRBJ1-5	-	TRBV12-5	CASGLATPGTGDRFQPQHF
TRBJ1-2	-	TRBV4-1	CASSQDGQGYGYTF
TRBJ1-5	-	TRBV7-2	CASSLARGQGNQPQHF
TRBJ1-2	-	TRBV9	CASSTGTGLRGYTF
TRBJ2-6	-	TRBV7-6	CASSETGAGANVLTF
TRBJ1-1	once	TRBV29-1	CSAERGHTEAFF
TRBJ1-1	-	TRBV19	CASSIRHRLAEAFF
TRBJ2-7	-	TRBV4-1	CASSLRLERGGYEQYF
TRBJ2-6	once	TRBV5-1	CASAYPRDSGANVLTF
TRBJ2-1	-	TRBV2	CASTGAGRGGKFF
TRBJ2-1	-	TRBV6-5	CASSLGRDRGNEQFF
TRBJ2-7	-	TRBV30	CAWSQGTGTLREQYF
TRBJ1-2	-	TRBV7-2	CASSLDGPASNYGYTF
TRBJ1-6	-	TRBV30	CAWSVGQGYSPLHF
TRBJ2-5	-	TRBV5-1	CASSLTSRETQYF
TRBJ2-3	once	TRBV7-2	CASSKNTDTQYF
TRBJ1-4	few	TRBV4-1	CASSRGPDEKLFF